This passage covers 31 T cell receptor beta chains from one sample sequenced in a study of cytomegalovirus exposure and HLA in healthy donors (dated by TCRdb to about 2017). Library generation was performed with the immunoSEQ multiplex PCR assay. For the multiplex PCR, a mixture combining 60 forward primers for TCR Vbeta segments and 13 reverse primers for TCR Jbeta segments was used. TCRdb retrieved this table from immuneACCESS and kept in-frame rearrangements only. Not all clones are present; in checked studies, unresolved V genes account for under half, and no reason is known for the remainder. The sample contains 100,000 or so clones, 77% of them found a single time. The ten largest clonotypes hold roughly 5% of the sample. The source material was PBMCs. These receptors came from a woman in her thirties or forties in good health and CMV-seronegative.

The chain uses TRBV7-2 and TRBJ2-5; 7 bases align to TRBD1. J lost 9 bases, V lost 0 bases, and 7 bases had no gene match. The CDR3 runs 14 residues. CDR1 is SGHTA and CDR2 is FQGNSA in the germline V gene. CDR3 coding DNA: TGTGCCAGCAGCTTAGCCTTAGCCCAGGGGGCCCAGTACTTC. This sequence encodes CASSLALAQGAQYF.

The rearrangement links TRBV30 to TRBJ1-6; perhaps TRBD1 as D (5 bases). CDR1 and CDR2 from the germline V gene are GTSNPN and SVGIG (reference sequence). This CDR3 is built from 13 residues. V lost 8 bases and J 11 bases, leaving 19 bases between the germline ends. In DNA form, the CDR3 reads TGTGCCGTCTCGACCCAGGGAGGGGCACCCCTCCACTTT. This translates into CAVSTQGGAPLHF. The complete variable domain, with remaining parts taken from reference TRBV30 and TRBJ1-6, reads SQTIHQWPATLVQPVGSPLSLECTVEGTSNPNLYWYRQAAGRGLQLLFYSVGIGQISSEVPQNLSASRPQDRQFILSSKKLLLSDSGFYLCAVSTQGGAPLHFGNGTRLTVT.

The chain joins TRBV29-1 to TRBJ1-2; a weak D match, TRBD1 (5 bases). The ends were cut back, 7 bases at V and 5 bases at J, with 23 bases in the middle. Germline V CDR1 and CDR2: SQVTM, ANQGSEA. The CDR3 extends over 15 amino acids. The CDR3 DNA follows: TGCAGCGCCCAGGGAGGGGAGGGGAAGGCTTATGGCTACACCTTC. Translation: CSAQGGEGKAYGYTF.

This clone occurred once. The chain links TRBV4-1 to TRBJ1-3; no definite D call. CDR1 MGHRA and CDR2 YSYEKL come from the germline V gene. Trimming left V 1 base short and J 0 bases short, with 7 bases between. The CDR3 is 15 residues long. The CDR3 reads CASSQAGNSGNTIYF. The CDR3 DNA follows: TGCGCCAGCAGCCAAGCCGGGAACTCTGGAAACACCATATATTTT.

The chain combines TRBV5-4 with TRBJ1-2, with D possibly matching TRBD1 (5 bases). Germline CDR1 SGHNT, CDR2 YYREEE (reference sequence). The CDR3 covers 12 residues. Trimming pared 3 bases from V and 6 bases from J, leaving 9 bases between. The chain's CDR3 is CASSSRGDGYTF. CDR3 bases: TGTGCCAGCAGCTCCCGGGGGGATGGCTACACCTTC.

The chain is built from TRBV30 and TRBJ1-2, with D possibly TRBD1 on 5 matching bases. This CDR3 spans 14 amino acids. Trimming removed 0 bases from V and 6 bases from J, with 14 bases in between. CDR1 and CDR2 from the germline V gene are GTSNPN and SVGIG (reference sequence). Here the CDR3 reads CAWSVISGIDGYTF. In nucleotides, the CDR3 is TGTGCCTGGAGTGTAATATCAGGGATCGATGGCTACACCTTC.

The chain recombines TRBV30 with TRBJ2-1; 10 positions match TRBD2. The V segment lost 0 bases and the J segment 6 bases; nucleotides outside the gene matches: 5. The germline gives CDR1 GTSNPN, CDR2 SVGIG (reference sequence). This CDR3 has 15 amino acids. CDR3 nucleotide sequence: TGTGCCTGGAGTGTAGGTCTAGCGGGGGCCAATGAGCAGTTCTTC. Protein sequence: CAWSVGLAGANEQFF.

About this clone: One end of the junction varies from germline; a read error may be responsible. The chain uses TRBV7-7 and TRBJ1-3, with 11 bases that match TRBD1. The germline V gene has CDR1 SSHAT and CDR2 FNYEAQ (reference sequence). This CDR3 has 17 amino acids. For the CDR3, the DNA is TGTGCTAGCAGCCCAGGACAGGGGGCGAGCTCTGGAAACACCATATATTTT. This codes for CASSPGQGASSGNTIYF.

The genes are TRBV5-4 and TRBJ2-2, with unresolved D. Trimming cost V 1 base and J 7 bases, with 5 bases left between them. Germline loops: CDR1 SGHNT, CDR2 YYREEE (reference sequence). This CDR3 contains 12 residues. Here the CDR3 reads CASSLSSGELFF. CDR3 DNA sequence: TGTGCCAGCAGCTTGTCCAGCGGGGAGCTGTTTTTT. The full variable domain, rest sourced from reference TRBV5-4 and TRBJ2-2, is ETGVTQSPTHLIKTRGQQVTLRCSSQSGHNTVSWYQQALGQGPQFIFQYYREEENGRGNFPPRFSGLQFPNYSSELNVNALELDDSALYLCASSLSSGELFFGEGSRLTVL.

This chain uses TRBV15 with TRBJ1-6; TRBD1 matches 8 bases. Looked up from germline, CDR1 is LNHNV and CDR2 is YYDKDF (reference sequence). With 6 bases clipped from V and 10 bases from J, the junction kept 11 bases outside the gene matches. The CDR3 has 15 amino acids. The CDR3 DNA follows: TGTGCCACCAGTCGGGACAGGAAAAGGAACTCACCCCTCCACTTT. Encoded protein: CATSRDRKRNSPLHF. The full variable domain, with the rest looked up from reference TRBV15 and TRBJ1-6, is DAMVIQNPRYQVTQFGKPVTLSCSQTLNHNVMYWYQQKSSQAPKLLFHYYDKDFNNEADTPDNFQSRRPNTSFCFLDIRSPGLGDTAMYLCATSRDRKRNSPLHFGNGTRLTVT.

This clone has more than one count but fewer than ten. The V gene is TRBV5-1, the J gene TRBJ1-2, with TRBD1 identical over 7 bases. This CDR3 is built from 14 residues. The germline CDR1 and CDR2 sequences are SGHRS and YFSETQ. V trimming: 4 bases; J trimming: 4 bases; junction bases outside the gene matches: 7. CDR3 nucleotide sequence: TGCGCCAGCAGCCCGACGGGACAGTCCTATGGCTACACCTTC. Translating gives CASSPTGQSYGYTF.

This chain connects TRBV2 to TRBJ1-5; no firm D call. Trimming removed 7 bases at V and 3 bases at J, with 13 bases between. Germline-derived CDR1 and CDR2 are SNHLY and FYNNEI. CDR3 length: 14 amino acids. The CDR3 loop reads CASMEDYINQPQHF. CDR3 DNA: TGTGCCAGCATGGAGGATTATATCAATCAGCCCCAGCATTTT.

The genes are TRBV2 and TRBJ2-7, with 7 positions matching TRBD1. This CDR3 comprises 17 residues. The germline V gene encodes CDR1 SNHLY and CDR2 FYNNEI. V lost 6 bases, J lost 2 bases, and 16 bases stayed unmatched. Here the CDR3 DNA reads TGTGCCAGCAGCGCTGCCGCCACAGGGGTAGTTACCTACGAGCAGTACTTC. It is translated as CASSAAATGVVTYEQYF.

The chain joins TRBV19 to TRBJ1-5; unclear D gene. Trimming took off 5 bases at V and 4 bases at J, with 6 bases between the two ends. The germline gives CDR1 LNHDA, CDR2 SQIVND (reference sequence). This CDR3 has 12 amino acids. CDR3 in DNA: TGTGCCAGTAGTGTCTTAAATCAGCCCCAGCATTTT. Amino acids: CASSVLNQPQHF.

The gene calls are TRBV7-2 and TRBJ2-7, with a weak D call TRBD2 (6 bases). The V gene lost 4 bases and the J gene lost 6 bases, with 19 bases spanning the gap. CDR1 is SGHTA, CDR2 FQGNSA, per germline. This CDR3 region has 15 residues. This CDR3 is CASSSRPVGGIEQYF. The CDR3 DNA sequence: TGTGCCAGCAGCTCACGTCCGGTGGGAGGAATCGAGCAGTACTTC. The full variable domain, its missing parts supplied by reference TRBV7-2 and TRBJ2-7, is GAGVSQSPSNKVTEKGKDVELRCDPISGHTALYWYRQSLGQGLEFLIYFQGNSAPDKSGLPSDRFSAERTGGSVSTLTIQRTQQEDSAVYLCASSSRPVGGIEQYFGPGTRLTVT.

The chain links TRBV6-1 to TRBJ1-1, with 7 bases aligning to TRBD1. There are 14 residues in the CDR3. V lost 4 bases and J lost 3; bases outside the gene matches: 5. Germline V lookup: CDR1 MNHNS, CDR2 SASEGT. Here the CDR3 reads CASSGVGQYTEAFF. CDR3 coding DNA: TGTGCCAGCAGTGGGGTGGGACAGTACACTGAAGCTTTCTTT.

This clone was observed at least ten times. The chain has TRBV14 and TRBJ1-1; D is uncertain. Trimming stripped 5 bases from V and 0 bases from J, with 7 bases between. CDR3 size: 13 residues. CDR1 SGHDN and CDR2 FVKESK come from the germline V gene. CDR3 sequence (DNA): TGTGCCAGCAGCATCACAATGAACACTGAAGCTTTCTTT. Translated: CASSITMNTEAFF.

The rearrangement uses TRBV2 and TRBJ1-2; 7 bases are a match to TRBD1. Germline V gene data show CDR1 as SNHLY and CDR2 as FYNNEI. The CDR3 extends over 16 amino acids. V was pared by 8 bases and J by 5 bases, with 17 bases of the junction left unmatched. The CDR3 is CASHQYGDSTSYGYTF. CDR3 in DNA: TGTGCCAGCCATCAATACGGGGACAGTACTTCGTATGGCTACACCTTC.

The rearrangement uses TRBV11-2 and TRBJ1-1, with 7 bases identical to TRBD1. The germline V gene has CDR1 SGHAT and CDR2 FQNNGV. V was clipped by 5 bases and J by 7 bases; unmatched bases: 4. This CDR3 contains 12 residues. Written as DNA, the CDR3 is TGTGCCAGCAGCCTAGGACAGGATGAAGCTTTCTTT. Protein product: CASSLGQDEAFF.

The rearrangement uses TRBV21-1 and TRBJ1-2; whether TRBD1, the table's D call, matches the DNA was not checked. TRBV21-1 is described as a pseudogene. The CDR3 extends over 15 amino acids. The CDR3 here is CVSSKGGQGNYGYTF. The CDR3 nucleotides read TGTGTCAGCAGCAAAGGGGGGCAGGGTAACTATGGCTACACCTTC.

The chain combines TRBV20-1 with TRBJ2-5; D possibly corresponds to TRBD2 (5 bases). Trimming cost V 6 bases and J 5 bases, with 10 bases left between them. The germline CDR1 and CDR2 sequences are DFQATT and SNEGSKA (reference sequence). This CDR3 contains 11 residues. CDR3 region: CSASSRETQYF. In nucleotides, the CDR3 is TGCAGTGCCTCTAGCAGGGAGACCCAGTACTTC.

This chain links TRBV9 with TRBJ1-6; D is unclear. The germline V and J ends were trimmed by 0 bases and 7 bases, with 8 bases remaining between them. This CDR3 has 14 residues. The germline gives CDR1 SGDLS, CDR2 YYNGEE. CDR3 coding DNA: TGTGCCAGCAGCGTAGGGACTCAGAATTCACCCCTCCACTTT. Its protein is CASSVGTQNSPLHF.

The chain is built from TRBV5-6 and TRBJ2-5; 8 bases match TRBD1. The CDR3 has 16 residues. Germline V lookup: CDR1 SGHDT, CDR2 YYEEEE. J gave up 4 bases and V 1 base, and 9 bases lay outside the gene matches. The CDR3 loop reads CASSLRVGQGTETQYF. CDR3 in DNA: TGTGCCAGCAGCTTGAGGGTAGGACAGGGAACAGAGACCCAGTACTTC.

The rearrangement links TRBV15 to TRBJ2-7; 9 bases are shared with TRBD1. Per the germline V gene, CDR1 is LNHNV and CDR2 is YYDKDF (reference sequence). Trimming at V came to 3 bases and at J to 4 bases, leaving 4 bases not matched to a gene. The CDR3 covers 14 residues. This chain's CDR3 is CATSSRDRVYEQYF. The DNA of the CDR3 is TGTGCCACCAGCAGTAGGGACAGGGTTTACGAGCAGTACTTC.

The chain combines TRBV9 with TRBJ2-2; D is possibly TRBD1 (5 bases). Germline CDR1 is SGDLS and CDR2 is YYNGEE. The CDR3 totals 13 residues. The V and J ends lost 3 bases and 7 bases respectively, with 10 bases between them. This CDR3 reads CASSGRGHGELFF. The CDR3 nucleotides read TGTGCCAGCAGCGGTAGGGGCCACGGGGAGCTGTTTTTT. Full variable domain (rest looked up from reference TRBV9 and TRBJ2-2): DSGVTQTPKHLITATGQRVTLRCSPRSGDLSVYWYQQSLDQGLQFLIQYYNGEERAKGNILERFSAQQFPDLHSELNLSSLELGDSALYFCASSGRGHGELFFGEGSRLTVL.

This chain's CDR3 is CASSDGTGSSEAFF. The DNA of the CDR3 is TGTGCCAGCAGTGATGGGACAGGGTCATCCGAAGCTTTCTTT. The rearrangement links TRBV25-1 to TRBJ1-1; 9 bases are a match to TRBD1. In germline, CDR1 is MGHDK, CDR2 SYGVNS. The CDR3 is made up of 14 amino acids. Trimming at V came to 3 bases and at J to 8 bases, leaving 7 bases not matched to a gene.

The chain joins TRBV30 to TRBJ1-1, with 8 positions matching TRBD1. Germline CDR1 is GTSNPN and CDR2 is SVGIG (reference sequence). CDR3 length: 12 residues. V was pared by 5 bases and J by 7 bases, with 6 bases of the junction left unmatched. The CDR3 region is CAWDRGPIEAFF. The CDR3 DNA reads as TGTGCCTGGGACAGGGGTCCTATTGAAGCTTTCTTT.

This chain uses TRBV6-1 with TRBJ1-5; 12 nucleotides match TRBD1. The germline V gene encodes CDR1 MNHNS and CDR2 SASEGT. There are 15 residues in the CDR3. J was trimmed by 6 bases and V by 8 bases; bases with no gene match: 8. CDR3 DNA: TGTGCCAGCCTTACCGGGACAGGGGGCCGTCAGCCCCAGCATTTT. Translated: CASLTGTGGRQPQHF.

The V call is TRBV4-1, the J call TRBJ2-5, with D uncertain. Between the trimmed V and J ends, which lost 0 bases and 1 base, there was a span of 6 bases. The germline CDR1 and CDR2 sequences are MGHRA and YSYEKL. The CDR3 runs to 14 residues. Here the CDR3 DNA reads TGCGCCAGCAGCCAAGAAGAGATCCAAGAGACCCAGTACTTC. This gives the protein CASSQEEIQETQYF.

The chain's CDR3 is CASSLDLTGIYGYTF. The CDR3 bases are TGTGCCAGCAGCTTGGATTTGACAGGGATATATGGCTACACCTTC. The chain links TRBV5-4 to TRBJ1-2, with 7 bases that match TRBD1. There are 15 residues in the CDR3. The trim removed 0 bases at V and 5 bases at J, leaving 7 bases unmatched. CDR1 SGHNT and CDR2 YYREEE come from the germline V gene (reference sequence).

V usage is TRBV5-1 and J usage is TRBJ1-1; weak D call: TRBD1 (5 bases). Looked up from germline, CDR1 is SGHRS and CDR2 is YFSETQ. The length of the CDR3 is 14 residues. V lost 1 base and J lost 3, with 10 bases in between. The CDR3 here is CASSLTGADTEAFF. DNA for the CDR3: TGCGCCAGCAGCTTGACAGGTGCGGACACTGAAGCTTTCTTT. The full variable domain, in which reference TRBV5-1 and TRBJ1-1 provide the parts outside the CDR3, is KAGVTQTPRYLIKTRGQQVTLSCSPISGHRSVSWYQQTPGQGLQFLFEYFSETQRNKGNFPGRFSGRQFSNSRSEMNVSTLELGDSALYLCASSLTGADTEAFFGQGTRLTVV.